This is a list of T cell receptor beta chains from one sample in a study of a mutant IDH1 vaccine in newly diagnosed glioma. These TCRs are of unknown antigen specificity. Sequenced by immunoSEQ multiplex PCR; TCRdb stores in-frame clones only, minus some. Of 75,000 to 95,000 clones listed, roughly 91% are singletons. Source: PBMCs, taken from a glioma patient whose treatment included an IDH1 peptide vaccine. Receptors were obtained from a woman aged 45-65 years with glioma. Each CDR3 is given without its conserved first and last residue.

>12|.|TRBV10-3
AISGRDGSYEQY
>12|TRBJ2-1|TRBV5-1
ASSLDWTTDEQF
>9|TRBJ1-1|TRBV2
ASSEYTEAF
>14|TRBJ2-2|TRBV7-9
ASSRDSLTNTGELF
>11|.|TRBV4-1
ASSQGWYYEQY
>11|TRBJ1-6|TRBV4-1
ASSQDGVSPLH
>16|TRBJ1-6|TRBV28
ASSLTSPGVIDNSPLH
>12|TRBJ1-2|TRBV5-4
ASRPVGGSYGYT
>15|TRBJ2-1|TRBV7-2
ASSPAVVAASYNEQF
>11|TRBJ1-4|TRBV6-6
ASSPPPGDGLF
>12|TRBJ1-1|TRBV7-2
ASSRRDRGTEAF
>13|TRBJ2-1|TRBV11-2
ASSSLGTVRPEQF
>13|TRBJ2-5|TRBV27
ASSPSRGFSETQY
>13|TRBJ2-1|TRBV27
ASRRDIMAYNEQF
>13|TRBJ2-7|TRBV11-2
ASSLTEGGLYEQY
>15|TRBJ2-7|TRBV4-1
ASSQEGLAGFSYEQY
>15|TRBJ2-7|TRBV5-4
ASSSPGGGPSSYEQY
>13|TRBJ2-2|TRBV10-1
ASSGGERDTGELF
>14|TRBJ1-4|TRBV5-6
ASSLGSGRLNEKLF
>12|TRBJ1-2|TRBV2
ASSDRGVDYGYT
>11|TRBJ1-6|TRBV19
ASTPQGESPLH
>13|TRBJ1-2|TRBV7-9
ASSLDRGGGRGYT
>16|TRBJ2-2|TRBV7-6
ASSNTGVGLAGGRELF
>12|TRBJ2-7|TRBV28
ASSRLAGGYEQY
>12|TRBJ1-2|TRBV7-9
ASSLFGPKGGYT
>12|TRBJ2-3|TRBV30
ARGQAGMADTQY
>13|TRBJ1-4|TRBV19
ASSTWDNPGEKLF
>13|TRBJ2-2|TRBV2
ASSAWTSFSGELF
>15|TRBJ2-1|TRBV27
ASSFDRENVGYNEQF
>16|TRBJ2-6|TRBV14
ASSQDGQRFSGANVLT
>14|TRBJ1-2|TRBV7-8
ASSLGSLGLSYGYT
>15|TRBJ2-7|TRBV19
ASNRGGSGFSISEQY
>12|TRBJ2-5|TRBV18
ASSRGPGGETQY
>11|TRBJ1-1|TRBV5-8
ASSFPGTLGAF
>9|TRBJ2-1|TRBV11-3
ASSSHNEQF
>13|TRBJ2-1|TRBV11-3
ASSLAGTTSNEQF
>13|TRBJ1-4|TRBV27
ASSGLQGAREKLF
>11|TRBJ2-4|TRBV27
ASSAQGRDIQY
>12|TRBJ2-1|TRBV2
ASSEVGTGYEQF
>12|TRBJ2-7|TRBV7-8
ASSIGQGAREQY
>15|TRBJ2-7|TRBV9
ASSGSPLSGSSYEQY
>12|TRBJ2-7|TRBV2
ASSEPLAAYEQY